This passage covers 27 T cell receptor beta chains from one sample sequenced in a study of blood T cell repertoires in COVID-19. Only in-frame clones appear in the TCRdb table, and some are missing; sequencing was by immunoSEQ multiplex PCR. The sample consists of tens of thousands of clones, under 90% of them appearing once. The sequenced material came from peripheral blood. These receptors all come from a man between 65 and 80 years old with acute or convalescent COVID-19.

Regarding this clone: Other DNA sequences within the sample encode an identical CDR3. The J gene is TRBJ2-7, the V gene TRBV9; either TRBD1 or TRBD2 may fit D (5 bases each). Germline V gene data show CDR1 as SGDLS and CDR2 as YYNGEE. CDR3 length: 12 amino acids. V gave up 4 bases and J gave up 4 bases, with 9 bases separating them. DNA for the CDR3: TGTGCCAGCAGCCTAGAGGGGTACGAGCAGTACTTC. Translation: CASSLEGYEQYF. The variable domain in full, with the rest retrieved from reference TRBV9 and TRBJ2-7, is DSGVTQTPKHLITATGQRVTLRCSPRSGDLSVYWYQQSLDQGLQFLIQYYNGEERAKGNILERFSAQQFPDLHSELNLSSLELGDSALYFCASSLEGYEQYFGPGTRLTVT.

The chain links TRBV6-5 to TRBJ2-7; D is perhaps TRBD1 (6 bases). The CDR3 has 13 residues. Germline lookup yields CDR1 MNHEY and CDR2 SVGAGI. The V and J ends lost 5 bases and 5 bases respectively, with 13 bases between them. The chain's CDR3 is CASSNRDNDEQYF. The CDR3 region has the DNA TGTGCCAGCAGTAACCGGGACAACGACGAGCAGTACTTC.

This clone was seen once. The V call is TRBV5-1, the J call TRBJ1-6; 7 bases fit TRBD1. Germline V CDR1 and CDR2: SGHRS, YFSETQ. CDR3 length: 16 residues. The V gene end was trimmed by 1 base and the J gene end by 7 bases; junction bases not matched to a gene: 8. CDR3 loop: CASSLTSYRGNSPLHF. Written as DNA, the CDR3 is TGCGCCAGCAGCTTGACCTCGTACAGGGGAAATTCACCCCTCCACTTT.

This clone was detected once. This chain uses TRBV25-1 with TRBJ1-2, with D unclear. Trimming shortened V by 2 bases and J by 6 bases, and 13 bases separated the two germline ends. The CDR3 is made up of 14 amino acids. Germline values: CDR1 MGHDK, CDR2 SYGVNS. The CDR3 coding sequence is TGTGCCAGCAGTGAAAAGGGAGTGATTAATGGCTACACCTTC. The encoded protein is CASSEKGVINGYTF.

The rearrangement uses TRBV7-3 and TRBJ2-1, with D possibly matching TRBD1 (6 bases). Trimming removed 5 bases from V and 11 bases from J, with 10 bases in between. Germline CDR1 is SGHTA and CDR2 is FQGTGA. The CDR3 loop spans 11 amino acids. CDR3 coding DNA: TGTGCCAGCAGCCACGGGACACAGCAGTTCTTC. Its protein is CASSHGTQQFF.

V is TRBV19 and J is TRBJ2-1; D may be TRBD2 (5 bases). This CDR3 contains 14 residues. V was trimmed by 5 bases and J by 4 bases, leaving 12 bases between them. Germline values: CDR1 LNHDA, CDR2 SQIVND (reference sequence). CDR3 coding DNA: TGTGCCAGTAGTTCTAGGACTGGGTACAATGAGCAGTTCTTC. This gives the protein CASSSRTGYNEQFF.

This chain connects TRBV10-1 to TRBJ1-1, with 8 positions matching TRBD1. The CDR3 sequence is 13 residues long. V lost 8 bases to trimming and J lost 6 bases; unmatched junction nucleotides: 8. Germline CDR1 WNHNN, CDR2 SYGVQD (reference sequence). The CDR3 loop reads CASPGQGSPEAFF. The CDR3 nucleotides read TGCGCCAGCCCCGGACAGGGTAGCCCTGAAGCTTTCTTT.

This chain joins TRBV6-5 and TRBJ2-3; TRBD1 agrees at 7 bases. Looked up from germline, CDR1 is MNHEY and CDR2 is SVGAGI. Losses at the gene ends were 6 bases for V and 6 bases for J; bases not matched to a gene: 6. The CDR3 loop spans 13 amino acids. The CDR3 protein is CASRRQDRDTQYF. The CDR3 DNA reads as TGTGCCAGCAGGCGACAGGACAGGGATACGCAGTATTTT.

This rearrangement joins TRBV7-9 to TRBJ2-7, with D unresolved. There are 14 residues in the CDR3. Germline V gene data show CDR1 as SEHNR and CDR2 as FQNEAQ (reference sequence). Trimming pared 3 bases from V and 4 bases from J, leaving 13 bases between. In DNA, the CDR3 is TGTGCCAGCAGCTTTAACAGACAAACTTACGAGCAGTACTTC. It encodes CASSFNRQTYEQYF.

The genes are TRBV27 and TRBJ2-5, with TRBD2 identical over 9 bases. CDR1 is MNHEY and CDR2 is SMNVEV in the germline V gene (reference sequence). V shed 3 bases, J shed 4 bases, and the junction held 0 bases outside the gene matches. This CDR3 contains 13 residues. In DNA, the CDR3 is TGTGCCAGCAGTTTTAGCGGGAGAGAGACCCAGTACTTC. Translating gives CASSFSGRETQYF.

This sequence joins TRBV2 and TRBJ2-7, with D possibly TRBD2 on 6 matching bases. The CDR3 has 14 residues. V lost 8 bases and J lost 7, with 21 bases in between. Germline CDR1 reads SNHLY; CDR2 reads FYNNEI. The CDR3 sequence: CASAGGTSGEEQYF. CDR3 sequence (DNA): TGTGCCAGCGCTGGGGGGACCTCCGGGGAAGAGCAGTACTTC.

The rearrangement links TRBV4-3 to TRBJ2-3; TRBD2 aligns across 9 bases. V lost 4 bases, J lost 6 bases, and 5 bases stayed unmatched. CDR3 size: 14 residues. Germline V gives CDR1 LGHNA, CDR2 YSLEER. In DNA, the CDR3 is TGCGCCAGCAGCCGAAGCGGGAGGACGGATACGCAGTATTTT. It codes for CASSRSGRTDTQYF.

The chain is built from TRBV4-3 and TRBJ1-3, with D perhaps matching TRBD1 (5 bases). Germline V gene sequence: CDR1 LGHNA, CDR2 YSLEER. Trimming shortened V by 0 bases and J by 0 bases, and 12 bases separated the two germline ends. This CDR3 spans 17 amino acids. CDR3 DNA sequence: TGCGCCAGCAGCCAAGAATGGGGGGAGAACTCTGGAAACACCATATATTTT. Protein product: CASSQEWGENSGNTIYF.

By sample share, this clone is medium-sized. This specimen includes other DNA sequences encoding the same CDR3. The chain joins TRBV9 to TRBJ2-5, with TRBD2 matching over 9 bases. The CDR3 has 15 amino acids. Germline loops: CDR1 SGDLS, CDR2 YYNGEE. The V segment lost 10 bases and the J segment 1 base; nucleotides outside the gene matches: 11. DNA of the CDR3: TGTGCCCCCCGCGGCGGGGGGGGGCCCCAAGAGACCCAGTACTTC. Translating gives CAPRGGGGPQETQYF.

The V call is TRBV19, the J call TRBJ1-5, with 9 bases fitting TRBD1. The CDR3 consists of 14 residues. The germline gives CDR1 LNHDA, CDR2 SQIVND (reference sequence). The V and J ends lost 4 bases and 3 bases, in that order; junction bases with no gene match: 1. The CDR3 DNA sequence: TGTGCCAGTAGTAGGACAGGGGACAATCAGCCCCAGCATTTT. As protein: CASSRTGDNQPQHF. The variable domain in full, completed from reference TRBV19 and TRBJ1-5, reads DGGITQSPKYLFRKEGQNVTLSCEQNLNHDAMYWYRQDPGQGLRLIYYSQIVNDFQKGDIAEGYSVSREKKESFPLTVTSAQKNPTAFYLCASSRTGDNQPQHFGDGTRLSIL.

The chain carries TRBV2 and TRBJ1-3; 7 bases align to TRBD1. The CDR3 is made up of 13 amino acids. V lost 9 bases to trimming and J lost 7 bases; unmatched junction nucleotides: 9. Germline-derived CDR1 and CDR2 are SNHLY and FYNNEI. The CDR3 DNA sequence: TGTGCCAGTAACTATGACAGGGAGAACACCATATATTTT. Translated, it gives CASNYDRENTIYF.

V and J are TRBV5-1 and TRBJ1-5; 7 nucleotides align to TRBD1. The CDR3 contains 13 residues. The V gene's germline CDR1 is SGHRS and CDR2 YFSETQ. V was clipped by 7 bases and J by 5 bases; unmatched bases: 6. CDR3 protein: CASAQGTDQPQHF. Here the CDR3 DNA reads TGCGCCAGCGCACAGGGGACCGATCAGCCCCAGCATTTT.

In DNA form, the CDR3 reads TGTGCCATCCGGGGACGGACAGGGGGCGACCCGAACACTGAAGCTTTCTTT. It translates to CAIRGRTGGDPNTEAFF. The rearrangement joins TRBV10-3 to TRBJ1-1; 11 bases match TRBD1. The CDR3 contains 17 residues. Germline V gene lookup returns CDR1 ENHRY and CDR2 SYGVKD. J gave up 1 base and V 8 bases, and 12 bases lay outside the gene matches.

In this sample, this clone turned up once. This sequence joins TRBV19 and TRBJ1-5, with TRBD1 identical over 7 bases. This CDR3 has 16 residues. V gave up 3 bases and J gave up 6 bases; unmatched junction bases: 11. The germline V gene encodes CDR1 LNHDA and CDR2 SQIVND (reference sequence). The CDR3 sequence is CASSMNGQAGTQPQHF. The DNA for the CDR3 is TGTGCCAGTAGTATGAACGGACAGGCGGGTACTCAGCCCCAGCATTTT. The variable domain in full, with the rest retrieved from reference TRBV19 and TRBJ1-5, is DGGITQSPKYLFRKEGQNVTLSCEQNLNHDAMYWYRQDPGQGLRLIYYSQIVNDFQKGDIAEGYSVSREKKESFPLTVTSAQKNPTAFYLCASSMNGQAGTQPQHFGDGTRLSIL.

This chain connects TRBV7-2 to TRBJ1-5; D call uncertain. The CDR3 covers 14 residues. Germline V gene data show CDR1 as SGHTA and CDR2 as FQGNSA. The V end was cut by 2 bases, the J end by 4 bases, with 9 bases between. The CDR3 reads CASSLRRGNQPQHF. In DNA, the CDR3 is TGTGCCAGCAGCTTACGCCGGGGAAATCAGCCCCAGCATTTT.

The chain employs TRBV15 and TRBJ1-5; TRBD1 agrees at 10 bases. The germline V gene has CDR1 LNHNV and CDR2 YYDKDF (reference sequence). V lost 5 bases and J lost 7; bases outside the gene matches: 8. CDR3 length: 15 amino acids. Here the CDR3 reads CATSGGTGVRQPQHF. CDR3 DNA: TGTGCCACCAGCGGAGGGACAGGGGTACGGCAGCCCCAGCATTTT.

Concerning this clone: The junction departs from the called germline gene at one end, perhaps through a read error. CDR3 nucleotides: TGTGCCACCAGCAGAGATCCTGGGACTAGCGGCATTCGACTCTTC. It specifies CATSRDPGTSGIRLF. The chain uses TRBV15 and TRBJ2-1, with 11 bases that match TRBD2. The CDR3 has 15 residues. From germline, CDR1 is LNHNV and CDR2 YYDKDF (reference sequence). The whole variable domain, filled in from reference TRBV15 and TRBJ2-1, reads DAMVIQNPRYQVTQFGKPVTLSCSQTLNHNVMYWYQQKSSQAPKLLFHYYDKDFNNEADTPDNFQSRRPNTSFCFLDIRSPGLGDTAMYLCATSRDPGTSGIRLFGPGTRLTVL.

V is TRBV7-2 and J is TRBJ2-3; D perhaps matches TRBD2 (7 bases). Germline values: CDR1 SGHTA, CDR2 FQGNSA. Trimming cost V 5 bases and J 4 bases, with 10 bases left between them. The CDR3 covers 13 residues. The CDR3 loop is CASSEGGPDTQYF. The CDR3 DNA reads TGTGCCAGCAGCGAGGGGGGGCCAGATACGCAGTATTTT.

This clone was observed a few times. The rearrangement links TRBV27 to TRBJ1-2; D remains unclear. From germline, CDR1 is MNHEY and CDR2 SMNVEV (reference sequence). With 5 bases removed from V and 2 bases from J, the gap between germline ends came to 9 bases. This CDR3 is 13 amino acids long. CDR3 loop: CASSPSLNYGYTF. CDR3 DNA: TGTGCCAGCAGTCCCTCCTTGAACTATGGCTACACCTTC.

CDR3 DNA: TGTGCCAGCATGCCCGAGACTAGCCGCAATGAGCAGTTCTTC. Translating gives CASMPETSRNEQFF. The chain couples TRBV2 to TRBJ2-1; 7 positions match TRBD2. Trimming at V came to 7 bases and at J to 6 bases, leaving 9 bases not matched to a gene. Germline loops: CDR1 SNHLY, CDR2 FYNNEI. The CDR3 loop spans 14 amino acids.

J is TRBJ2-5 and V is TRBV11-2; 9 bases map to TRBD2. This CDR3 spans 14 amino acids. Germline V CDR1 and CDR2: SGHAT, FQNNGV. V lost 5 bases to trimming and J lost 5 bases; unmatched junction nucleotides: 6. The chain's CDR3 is CASSPIAGVETQYF. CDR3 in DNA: TGTGCCAGCAGCCCTATAGCGGGAGTGGAGACCCAGTACTTC. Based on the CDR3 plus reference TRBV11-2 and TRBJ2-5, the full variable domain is EAGVAQSPRYKIIEKRQSVAFWCNPISGHATLYWYQQILGQGPKLLIQFQNNGVVDDSQLPKDRFSAERLKGVDSTLKIQPAKLEDSAVYLCASSPIAGVETQYFGPGTRLLVL.

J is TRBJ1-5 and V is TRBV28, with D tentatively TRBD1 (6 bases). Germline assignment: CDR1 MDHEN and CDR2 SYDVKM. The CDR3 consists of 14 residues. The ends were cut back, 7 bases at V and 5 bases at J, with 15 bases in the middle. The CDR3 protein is CASNPAGTHQPQHF. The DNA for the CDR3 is TGTGCCAGCAACCCGGCCGGGACACATCAGCCCCAGCATTTT.